The source of this T cell receptor beta chain is a study of blood T cell repertoires in COVID-19. Overall study: Collection of acute and convalescent COVID-19 samples took place in the United States, Italy and Spain. Sources were T cells, B-cell-depleted T cells, or PBMCs; the material itself was cDNA or gDNA.

Authors' methods: Estimated nucleated cell counts came from reference gene primer amplification. Clones were sequenced by immunoSEQ multiplex PCR, and TCRdb holds only the in-frame ones, with some missing. The V and J calls and clone size were taken over from that table, and D and trimming were inferred from the DNA. The table includes over 85,000 clones, approximately 85% detected once. Germline loops: CDR1 MGHRA, CDR2 YSYEKL. V was cut by 0 bases and J by 3 bases, with 15 bases left in between. This CDR3 contains 16 residues. The sample was peripheral blood. The receptor was isolated from a human donor in a cohort sampled during active COVID-19. The chain recombines TRBV4-1 with TRBJ2-7; TRBD2 is a possible D gene (6 bases). The CDR3 here is CASSQDPGTEGYEQYF. In DNA, the CDR3 is TGCGCCAGCAGCCAAGATCCCGGGACGGAGGGCTACGAGCAGTACTTC.